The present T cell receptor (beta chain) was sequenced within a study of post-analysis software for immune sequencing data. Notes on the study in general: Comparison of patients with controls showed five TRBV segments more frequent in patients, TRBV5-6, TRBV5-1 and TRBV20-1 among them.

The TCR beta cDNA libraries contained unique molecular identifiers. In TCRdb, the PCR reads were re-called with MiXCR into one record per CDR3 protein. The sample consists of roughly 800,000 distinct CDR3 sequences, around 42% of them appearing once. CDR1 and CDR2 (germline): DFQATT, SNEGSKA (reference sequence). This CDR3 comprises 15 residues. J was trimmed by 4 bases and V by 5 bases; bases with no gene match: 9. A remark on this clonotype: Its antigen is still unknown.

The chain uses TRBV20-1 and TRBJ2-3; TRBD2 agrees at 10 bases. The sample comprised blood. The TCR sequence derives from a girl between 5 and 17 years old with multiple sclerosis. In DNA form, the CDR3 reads TGCAGTGCTGAAAGCGGGAGGGCCTCCCCAGATACGCAGTATTTT. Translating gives CSAESGRASPDTQYF.